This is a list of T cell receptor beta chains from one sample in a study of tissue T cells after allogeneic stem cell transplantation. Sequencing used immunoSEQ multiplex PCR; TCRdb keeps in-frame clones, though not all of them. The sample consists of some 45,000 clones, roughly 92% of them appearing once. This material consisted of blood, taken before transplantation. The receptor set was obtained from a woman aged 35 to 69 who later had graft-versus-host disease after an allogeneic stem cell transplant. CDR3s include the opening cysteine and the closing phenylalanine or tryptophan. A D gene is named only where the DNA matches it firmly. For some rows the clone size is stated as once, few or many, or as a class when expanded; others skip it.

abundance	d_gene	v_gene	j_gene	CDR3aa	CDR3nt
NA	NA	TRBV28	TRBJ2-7	CAAESSYEQYF	TGTGCCGCGGAGAGCTCCTACGAGCAGTACTTC
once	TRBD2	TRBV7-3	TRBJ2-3	CASSQAGTADTQYF	TGTGCCAGCAGCCAAGCGGGAACGGCAGATACGCAGTATTTT
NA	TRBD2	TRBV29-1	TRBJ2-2	CSARRGASGNTGELFF	TGCAGCGCTAGAAGAGGGGCTAGCGGTAACACCGGGGAGCTGTTTTTT
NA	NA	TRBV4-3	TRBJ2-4	CASSQEENPKNIQYF	TGCGCCAGCAGCCAAGAGGAAAATCCCAAAAACATTCAGTACTTC
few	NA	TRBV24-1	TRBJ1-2	CATSDTVTYGYTF	TGTGCCACCAGTGATACGGTAACTTATGGCTACACCTTC
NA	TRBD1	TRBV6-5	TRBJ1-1	CASSYSGQLNTEAFF	TGTGCCAGCAGTTACTCGGGACAGCTGAACACTGAAGCTTTCTTT
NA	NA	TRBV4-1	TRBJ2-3	CASSQGLREDAQYF	TGCGCCAGCAGCCAAGGACTTCGTGAGGACGCGCAGTATTTT
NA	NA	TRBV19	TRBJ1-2	CASTSDNYGYTF	TGTGCCAGTACATCCGATAACTATGGCTACACCTTC
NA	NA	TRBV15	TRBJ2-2	CATSRPVETTGELFF	TGTGCCACCAGCAGGCCAGTCGAGACCACCGGGGAGCTGTTTTTT
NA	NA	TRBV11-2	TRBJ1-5	CASSLGMIDQPQHF	TGTGCCAGCAGCTTGGGGATGATTGATCAGCCCCAGCATTTT
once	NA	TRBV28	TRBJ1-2	CASSSDIAYGYTF	TGTGCCAGCAGTTCGGACATTGCCTATGGCTACACCTTC